One TCR beta chain is described in this entry. This clone's antigen is unknown. It has no much larger one-base neighbor in the sample; base qualities were not kept. The source of the sample is a study of T cell repertoires in ileal Crohn's disease (dated by TCRdb to about 2019). Turning to the overall study: The median duration of disease was roughly 8.2 years, and at the time of surgery roughly a third of patients were active smokers. Every patient underwent surgery because of a complication, which was stricturing disease in around 60% and penetrating disease in 39%. Postoperative therapy was given to about half of the patients, with thiopurines administered to under 13 patients and anti-TNF agents administered to 20 or so patients. The TCR repertoire was analysed in approximately 60 patients with Crohn's disease drawn from a prospective multicentre cohort. Running in parallel with the study was a multicentre cohort set up to find predictors of early endoscopic recurrence following ileocolonic resection. Endoscopic postoperative recurrence was defined as a Rutgeerts score above i0. A total of some 170 mucosal samples from around 60 patients were sequenced, collected from several sites on the surgical specimen as well as at postoperative endoscopy.

Study-wide findings and limitations: Endoscopic recurrence was found to be associated with higher high-frequency clone percentages at surgery, and recurrence was observed in all patients with clonality above 26.8% (18/57). A significantly higher proportion of clonal expansions was observed in active smokers at surgery than in non-smokers (approximately 26% vs 17%, p=0.02). Mucosal CD4 and CD8 T cells were sorted and sequenced only in a subgroup of patients, the size of which was not stated. Compared with CD4 T cells, sorted CD8 T cells held more high-frequency clones, which suggests that the mucosal expansions were mostly CD8.

For commercial TCRB immunosequencing, about 500 nanograms of biopsy DNA were submitted for each sample. Adaptive Biotechnology amplified CDR3 regions from genomic DNA with a two-step multiplex PCR that controlled for amplification bias. Primers covering every V and J gene segment were used in the first PCR, while barcodes and Illumina adapters were added in the second PCR. CDR3 libraries were sequenced using an Illumina instrument. Regarding the original processing steps: The analysis drew on both the pipelines supplied by the vendor and custom analysis of the raw data in R/Bioconductor running R version 3.3.0. Clonality, ranging from 0 to 1, was calculated as the inverse of the normalised Shannon entropy of all productive clones. High-frequency clones were defined as the share of the repertoire occupied by the top 100 clones, with only clones passing a 95% confidence test being retained. Repertoire diversity was measured with the Simpson index, and overlap between samples was measured with the Morisita-Horn index. The table comes from immuneACCESS by way of TCRdb, which keeps in-frame sequences with V and J called. Part of the clones is missing from these tables; in studies checked, under half for an unresolved V gene and the rest for unknown reasons. That table supplies the V and J calls and clone size; D and trimming were determined from the DNA. In all, the sample holds 13,000 to 15,000 clones, and 80% to 90% of those were seen once. Under 6.5% of the sample is in the top ten clones.

To be eligible, patients had to be adults with ileal or ileocolonic Crohn's disease and an indication for ileocolonic resection. Whole ileal mucosal biopsies were kept frozen at -80 degrees C prior to DNA extraction. Genomic DNA was extracted from frozen whole biopsies using a TRizol-based method and was quantified with a NanoDrop 2000 spectrophotometer. Sequencing was performed on ileal tissue. The sequence was obtained from an adult with Crohn's disease.

The DNA sequence is given as TGTGCCAGCAGCTTAGGGGCGAGCACAGATACGCAGTATTTT. This encodes CASSLGASTDTQYF. The sequence joins TRBV11-3 to TRBJ2-3, with no reliable assignment of the D segment. From the germline V gene, CDR1 is SGHNT and CDR2 is YENEEA. The CDR3 contains 14 residues, cysteine and phenylalanine counted. The only DNA kept is the CDR3, 42 bases in frame from the first base. The germline ends are 5 bases apart after V is trimmed by 1 base and J by 0 bases.